Following are 15 T cell receptor beta chains from one sample sequenced in a study of blood T cell repertoires in COVID-19. TCRdb keeps only in-frame clones here, not all; method: immunoSEQ multiplex PCR. This table has hundreds of thousands of clones, around 89% appearing once. The sequenced material came from PBMCs or T cells enriched from blood (not recorded which). All receptors derive from a man aged 45-65 years who had been exposed to COVID-19.

The V and J genes are TRBV4-1 and TRBJ2-1; possibly TRBD1 for D (6 bases). CDR1 and CDR2 from the germline V gene are MGHRA and YSYEKL. The CDR3 is made up of 16 amino acids. The ends were cut back, 5 bases at V and 7 bases at J, with 21 bases in the middle. The CDR3 DNA reads as TGCGCCAGCAGCTCTGGGGGCAGGACGAGGAGAAATGAGCAGTTCTTC. Translating it yields CASSSGGRTRRNEQFF.

This chain connects TRBV29-1 to TRBJ1-3; D gene ambiguous. Germline V gene sequence: CDR1 SQVTM, CDR2 ANQGSEA. V lost 8 bases to trimming and J lost 10 bases, with 15 bases between them. This CDR3 contains 11 residues. The chain's CDR3 is CSFLRGETIYF. The CDR3 region has the DNA TGCAGCTTCCTCCGCGGCGAAACCATATATTTT.

The gene calls are TRBV9 and TRBJ2-7, with TRBD1 as a possible D gene (8 bases). The germline CDR1 and CDR2 sequences are SGDLS and YYNGEE. The CDR3 length is 15 residues. V lost 3 bases and J lost 6, with 19 bases in between. CDR3 in amino acids: CASSGRTGREGEQYF. The CDR3 region has the DNA TGTGCCAGCAGCGGACGGACAGGGAGGGAGGGCGAGCAGTACTTC.

V is TRBV6-2 or TRBV6-3 and J is TRBJ2-5; 8 nucleotides line up with TRBD2. Germline V gives CDR1 MNHEY, CDR2 SVGEGT. The trim removed 5 bases at V and 5 bases at J, leaving 7 bases unmatched. CDR3 length: 14 residues. CDR3 sequence: CASSKAGDRETQYF. As DNA, the CDR3 is TGTGCCAGCAGTAAAGCGGGAGATCGTGAGACCCAGTACTTC.

The chain combines TRBV27 with TRBJ1-2, with TRBD1 as a possible D gene (6 bases). CDR3 length: 14 residues. V was trimmed by 3 bases and J by 7 bases, leaving 15 bases between them. Germline loops: CDR1 MNHEY, CDR2 SMNVEV (reference sequence). Written as DNA, the CDR3 is TGTGCCAGCAGTTTTATTCGCAGGGGATCTGGCTACACCTTC. This gives the protein CASSFIRRGSGYTF.

The CDR3 region is CAISDKALLFSGNTIYF. The CDR3 nucleotides read TGTGCCATCAGTGATAAGGCACTACTGTTCTCTGGAAACACCATATATTTT. This chain uses TRBV10-3 with TRBJ1-3; no clear D. There are 17 residues in the CDR3. The ends were cut back, 3 bases at V and 0 bases at J, with 15 bases in the middle. The germline CDR1 and CDR2 sequences are ENHRY and SYGVKD.

The chain links TRBV7-8 to TRBJ1-3, with D perhaps TRBD1 (5 bases). Between the trimmed V and J ends, which lost 2 bases and 3 bases, there was a span of 14 bases. Per germline, CDR1 SGHVS and CDR2 FQNEAQ. There are 16 residues in the CDR3. In DNA form, the CDR3 reads TGTGCCAGCAGCTTAATGTCAGGGCGTCTTGGAAACACCATATATTTT. This codes for CASSLMSGRLGNTIYF.

This clone has a single count. The genes are TRBV6-2 or TRBV6-3 and TRBJ1-5; D call uncertain. Deletions cut 2 bases from V and 6 bases from J, with 8 bases between. This CDR3 is built from 13 residues. Germline values: CDR1 MNHEY, CDR2 SVGEGT. CDR3 amino acids: CASSYPVLQPQHF. The CDR3 DNA sequence: TGTGCCAGCAGTTACCCGGTCCTTCAGCCCCAGCATTTT.

The chain links TRBV15 to TRBJ1-2; D ambiguous. V shed 5 bases and J shed 2 bases, with 9 bases lying between them. The CDR3 contains 13 residues. Per the germline V gene, CDR1 is LNHNV and CDR2 is YYDKDF (reference sequence). CDR3 nucleotides: TGTGCCACCAGCCCCTCCGGGAACTATGGCTACACCTTC. It specifies CATSPSGNYGYTF. Supplemented by reference TRBV15 and TRBJ1-2, the full variable domain reads DAMVIQNPRYQVTQFGKPVTLSCSQTLNHNVMYWYQQKSSQAPKLLFHYYDKDFNNEADTPDNFQSRRPNTSFCFLDIRSPGLGDTAMYLCATSPSGNYGYTFGSGTRLTVV.

This clone appeared a single time. Germline is not matched at one junction end, which may reflect a read error. The V call is TRBV5-1, the J call TRBJ2-2; maybe TRBD1 (6 bases). CDR1 and CDR2 from the germline V gene are SGHRS and YFSETQ. This CDR3 is 16 amino acids long. The CDR3 protein is CASRESSGVNAGELFF. In DNA form, the CDR3 reads TGCGCCAGCAGGGAGTCCTCAGGGGTGAACGCCGGGGAGCTGTTTTTT.

The rearrangement uses TRBV7-8 and TRBJ2-7; D is undetermined. Between the trimmed V and J ends, which lost 5 bases and 5 bases, there was a span of 13 bases. The CDR3 runs 13 residues. The germline gives CDR1 SGHVS, CDR2 FQNEAQ. The CDR3 nucleotides read TGTGCCAGCAGCCCGACTGTGGATAACGAGCAGTACTTC. As protein: CASSPTVDNEQYF.

This chain uses TRBV20-1 with TRBJ1-1; the D gene is possibly TRBD1 (5 bases). V dropped 5 bases and J dropped 11 bases, with 15 bases sitting between them. The CDR3 covers 11 residues. Germline V CDR1 and CDR2: DFQATT, SNEGSKA (reference sequence). The CDR3 region is CSAHDSLGAFF. CDR3 DNA sequence: TGCAGTGCTCACGACAGCCTGGGGGCTTTCTTT.

J is TRBJ1-2 and V is TRBV27; D is undetermined. CDR3 size: 16 residues. Germline V lookup: CDR1 MNHEY, CDR2 SMNVEV (reference sequence). Trimming pared 6 bases from V and 0 bases from J, leaving 17 bases between. CDR3 nucleotides: TGTGCCAGCAGCCCCCGATTCCCCGGGACTAACTATGGCTACACCTTC. Translated, it gives CASSPRFPGTNYGYTF.

This rearrangement joins TRBV2 to TRBJ2-4, with D possibly TRBD2 on 5 matching bases. V dropped 7 bases and J dropped 8 bases, with 15 bases sitting between them. Germline V gives CDR1 SNHLY, CDR2 FYNNEI. CDR3 length equals 13 residues. Here the CDR3 reads CASMGVSIDIQYF. CDR3 sequence (DNA): TGTGCCAGCATGGGAGTGTCTATAGACATTCAGTACTTC.

The CDR3, as DNA: TGTGCCAGCAGTGTCTCTCCGGGACAGGGGACTGAAGCTTTCTTT. Residues: CASSVSPGQGTEAFF. The genes are TRBV25-1 and TRBJ1-1; TRBD1 matches 10 bases. Germline V gene lookup returns CDR1 MGHDK and CDR2 SYGVNS. The CDR3 loop spans 15 amino acids. The junction had 7 bases not matched to a gene; V was cut back by 4 bases and J by 5 bases.